This T cell receptor (beta chain) is from a study of blood T cell repertoires in COVID-19. As for the study in general: Donors in the United States, Italy and Spain gave samples during acute or convalescent COVID-19. PBMCs, B-cell-depleted T cells, or T cells were the source of the cDNA or gDNA that made up the material.

The CDR3 has 13 amino acids. V lost 7 bases, J lost 7 bases, and 13 bases lay in between. CDR1 LNHDA and CDR2 SQIVND come from the germline V gene (reference sequence). As originally analysed: Amplification of reference gene primers provided the estimated nucleated cell counts. This table comes from immunoSEQ multiplex PCR, and its TCRdb copy is limited to in-frame clones, with some not included. V, J and clone size are those of that table, while D and trimming were read from the DNA. The sample lists around 150,000 clones; 79% were seen once. The TCR was taken from a man in his forties or fifties with active or convalescent COVID-19. The sample consisted of peripheral blood. The chain joins TRBV19 to TRBJ1-4, with D possibly being TRBD1 (5 bases). This chain's CDR3 is CASTQGGAEKLFF. The CDR3 region has the DNA TGTGCCAGTACCCAAGGAGGGGCTGAAAAACTGTTTTTT.